Listed here are 8 T cell receptor beta chains from one sample, sequenced in a study of monozygotic twins with inflammatory bowel disease. TCRdb re-analyzed the 5' RACE reads; it lists each CDR3 protein once, without DNA. The sample has 300,000 to 400,000 distinct CDR3 sequences, and its top ten clones hold just over 2.5%. The sample consisted of blood. The receptor source for this set is a human donor with ulcerative colitis or Crohn's disease, or a healthy co-twin of an affected twin (not recorded which).

This chain links TRBV2 with TRBJ2-5; TCRdb designates TRBD2, a call that cannot be tested without DNA. CDR1 and CDR2 (germline): SNHLY, FYNNEI. The CDR3 is made up of 14 amino acids. The CDR3 sequence is CASKPGLATETQYF.

The CDR3 loop is CASSLYAAGATDTQYF. This chain joins TRBV7-6 and TRBJ2-3; the D gene TCRdb calls, TRBD1, cannot be checked with no DNA. The V gene's germline CDR1 is SGHVS and CDR2 FNYEAQ. This CDR3 comprises 16 residues.

This chain connects TRBV5-6 to TRBJ2-3; the TCRdb D gene call, TRBD2, has no DNA to confirm it. Germline V gene lookup returns CDR1 SGHDT and CDR2 YYEEEE. The CDR3 consists of 15 residues. This chain's CDR3 is CASSLRGGATDTQYF.

V gene TRBV7-8 combines with J gene TRBJ1-6; TCRdb selects TRBD1, and the lack of DNA leaves this call unchecked. The CDR3 has 15 residues. Germline V gene data show CDR1 as SGHVS and CDR2 as FQNEAQ. The CDR3 region is CASSLADRERSPLHF.

The CDR3 is CSAGVQYPTSNSPLHF. The V and J genes are TRBV20-1 and TRBJ1-6. Germline CDR1 and CDR2: DFQATT and SNEGSKA (reference sequence). The CDR3 runs to 16 residues.

The chain carries TRBV10-3 and TRBJ1-5; TCRdb reports TRBD1, a call that lacks DNA to check it against. Germline assignment: CDR1 ENHRY and CDR2 SYGVKD. This CDR3 has 15 amino acids. CDR3: CAISEWGVGNQPQHF.

CDR3 region: CASSSGDRGHSEQFF. The rearrangement uses TRBV5-1 and TRBJ2-1; TCRdb proposes TRBD1, but this gene call is untestable without DNA. The germline V gene encodes CDR1 SGHRS and CDR2 YFSETQ. The CDR3 is 15 amino acids.

The chain joins TRBV5-1 to TRBJ2-5; the TCRdb call, TRBD1, lacks DNA for checking. The CDR3 sequence is 13 residues long. The germline gives CDR1 SGHRS, CDR2 YFSETQ. The CDR3 here is CASGGGGQETQYF.